Below are 23 T cell receptor beta chains sequenced from a single sample in a study of OX40 agonist ivuxolimab in advanced cancers. Here immunoSEQ multiplex PCR was the method, and the copy in TCRdb shows in-frame clones only, minus some. This sample has 30,000 to 40,000 clones, with around 83% found just once. The source was CD4+ or CD8+ T cells sorted from blood, collected in a trial of the OX40 agonist ivuxolimab. These receptors all come from an adult with an advanced solid tumor such as melanoma, head and neck, liver or kidney cancer.

V is TRBV7-2 and J is TRBJ1-6; the D is unclear. The CDR3 runs 14 residues. The V gene's germline CDR1 is SGHTA and CDR2 FQGNSA. V was trimmed by 1 base and J by 7 bases, leaving 8 bases between them. The CDR3 bases are TGTGCCAGCAGCTTAGGGCAGGTGAATTCACCCCTCCACTTT. This translates into CASSLGQVNSPLHF.

This clone showed up just a few times. J is TRBJ1-1 and V is TRBV11-2; unclear D gene. In germline, CDR1 is SGHAT, CDR2 FQNNGV. V lost 4 bases to trimming and J lost 0 bases, with 6 bases between them. This CDR3 is built from 13 residues. The CDR3 here is CASSSDMNTEAFF. The DNA of the CDR3 is TGTGCCAGCAGCTCAGACATGAACACTGAAGCTTTCTTT.

A note on this clone: The junction departs from the called germline gene at one end, perhaps through a read error. The chain links TRBV11-2 to TRBJ2-2; D is unresolved. The CDR3 sequence is 16 residues long. Germline CDR1 and CDR2: SGHAT and FQNNGV. The CDR3 is CASSFLGSSRAGELFF. The CDR3 DNA sequence: TGTGCCAGCAGCTTTTTGGGAAGCAGTAGGGCCGGTGAGCTGTTTTTT.

The V and J genes are TRBV28 and TRBJ1-1; D possibly corresponds to TRBD1 (6 bases). From germline, CDR1 is MDHEN and CDR2 SYDVKM. The V end was cut by 7 bases, the J end by 8 bases, with 14 bases between. This CDR3 is 12 amino acids long. In nucleotides, the CDR3 is TGTGCCAGCATTGGGGGCAGAACCGAAGCTTTCTTT. This gives the protein CASIGGRTEAFF. Full variable domain (missing parts from reference TRBV28 and TRBJ1-1): DVKVTQSSRYLVKRTGEKVFLECVQDMDHENMFWYRQDPGLGLRLIYFSYDVKMKEKGDIPEGYSVSREKKERFSLILESASTNQTSMYLCASIGGRTEAFFGQGTRLTVV.

This chain connects TRBV7-2 to TRBJ1-2; D might be TRBD1 (5 bases). Germline V gene lookup returns CDR1 SGHTA and CDR2 FQGNSA. The CDR3 length is 18 residues. V gave up 6 bases and J gave up 5 bases, with 28 bases separating them. The CDR3 DNA follows: TGTGCCAGCAGTTACGCCGGGGGGACCGAAATGGGGAAGTATGGCTACACCTTC. Translated, it gives CASSYAGGTEMGKYGYTF.

The rearrangement links TRBV5-1 to TRBJ2-2; D remains ambiguous. Germline-derived CDR1 and CDR2 are SGHRS and YFSETQ. The CDR3 runs to 14 residues. V was trimmed by 5 bases and J by 7 bases, leaving 15 bases between them. CDR3 bases: TGCGCCAGCAGTCGAGCCTTTAGGGACGGGGAGCTGTTTTTT. This encodes CASSRAFRDGELFF.

The V call is TRBV10-3, the J call TRBJ2-5, with 7 positions matching TRBD1. The junction had 10 bases not matched to a gene; V was cut back by 3 bases and J by 3 bases. The germline V gene encodes CDR1 ENHRY and CDR2 SYGVKD. There are 16 residues in the CDR3. DNA for the CDR3: TGTGCCATCAGTGACGAGGGGGCGCGTCTGAAAGAGACCCAGTACTTC. Protein product: CAISDEGARLKETQYF.

The gene calls are TRBV2 and TRBJ2-2, with D unresolved. The V and J ends lost 8 bases and 4 bases respectively, with 8 bases between them. In germline, CDR1 is SNHLY, CDR2 FYNNEI. The CDR3 consists of 12 residues. CDR3 sequence: CASQASTGELFF. In DNA, the CDR3 is TGTGCCAGCCAAGCCTCCACCGGGGAGCTGTTTTTT.

The chain joins TRBV6-1 to TRBJ1-5; possibly TRBD1 for D (6 bases). CDR1 and CDR2 (germline): MNHNS, SASEGT. The CDR3 is 16 residues long. The V gene lost 4 bases and the J gene lost 5 bases, with 18 bases spanning the gap. CDR3 sequence reads: CASSARYRDDYQPQHF. The CDR3 coding sequence is TGTGCCAGCAGTGCCCGGTACAGGGACGACTATCAGCCCCAGCATTTT.

The rearrangement links TRBV19 to TRBJ2-2; 12 bases are shared with TRBD2. The germline V gene has CDR1 LNHDA and CDR2 SQIVND (reference sequence). This CDR3 has 16 amino acids. V dropped 6 bases and J dropped 5; count of bases not matched to a gene: 7. The CDR3, as DNA: TGTGCCAGTAGGCTAGCGGGGGGGCCAAAAACCGGGGAGCTGTTTTTT. This translates into CASRLAGGPKTGELFF. Filled out from reference TRBV19 and TRBJ2-2, the complete variable domain reads DGGITQSPKYLFRKEGQNVTLSCEQNLNHDAMYWYRQDPGQGLRLIYYSQIVNDFQKGDIAEGYSVSREKKESFPLTVTSAQKNPTAFYLCASRLAGGPKTGELFFGEGSRLTVL.

V gene TRBV6-4 combines with J gene TRBJ1-4; 8 positions match TRBD1. Germline loops: CDR1 MRHNA, CDR2 SNTAGT. V lost 8 bases, J lost 0 bases, and 5 bases stayed unmatched. This CDR3 is 15 amino acids long. CDR3 in amino acids: CASGMTGATNEKLFF. For the CDR3, the DNA is TGTGCCAGCGGGATGACAGGGGCAACTAATGAAAAACTGTTTTTT.

There are a few counts of this clone. The J gene is TRBJ1-4, the V gene TRBV7-2; the D gene is possibly TRBD1 (6 bases). The CDR3 is made up of 15 amino acids. V was shortened by 4 bases and J by 5 bases, with 14 bases between the two germline ends. Germline loops: CDR1 SGHTA, CDR2 FQGNSA. The CDR3 nucleotides read TGTGCCAGCAGCTCTAGGGCAGGGGCAAATGAAAAACTGTTTTTT. It codes for CASSSRAGANEKLFF.

V is TRBV5-1 and J is TRBJ2-1; D is unclear. This CDR3 comprises 15 residues. The germline V gene has CDR1 SGHRS and CDR2 YFSETQ. V shed 7 bases and J shed 6 bases, with 20 bases lying between them. The CDR3, as DNA: TGCGCCAGCGGGCCTCAGATCGGGCGAGGCAATGAGCAGTTCTTC. This gives the protein CASGPQIGRGNEQFF.

The J gene is TRBJ2-7, the V gene TRBV5-1; 8 bases are a match to TRBD1. Germline CDR1 reads SGHRS; CDR2 reads YFSETQ. The CDR3 totals 16 residues. V gave up 4 bases and J gave up 2 bases; unmatched junction bases: 11. CDR3 DNA: TGCGCCAGCAGCCCCCTACCGGGACAGGATACCTACGAGCAGTACTTC. Translation: CASSPLPGQDTYEQYF.

This clone was seen a few times. The rearrangement uses TRBV2 and TRBJ2-5, with D tentatively TRBD2 (6 bases). The CDR3 runs to 14 residues. Trimming left V 6 bases short and J 4 bases short, with 15 bases between. From germline, CDR1 is SNHLY and CDR2 FYNNEI. This CDR3 reads CASSGGVAGETQYF. CDR3 DNA: TGTGCCAGCAGCGGAGGGGTGGCAGGAGAGACCCAGTACTTC.

The V gene is TRBV5-1, the J gene TRBJ1-3; D perhaps matches TRBD1 (6 bases). Trimming pared 7 bases from V and 2 bases from J, leaving 13 bases between. The CDR3 runs to 14 residues. The germline CDR1 and CDR2 sequences are SGHRS and YFSETQ. CDR3 nucleotides: TGCGCCAGCCAGACAGGTGCGACTGGAAACACCATATATTTT. Translated, it gives CASQTGATGNTIYF.

The V gene is TRBV30, the J gene TRBJ2-7, with TRBD1 identical over 7 bases. Germline CDR1 GTSNPN, CDR2 SVGIG (reference sequence). The J segment lost 2 bases and the V segment lost 0 bases, leaving 4 bases of the junction unmatched. The CDR3 covers 14 residues. CDR3 sequence reads: CAWSVGQGAYEQYF. DNA of the CDR3: TGTGCCTGGAGTGTAGGGCAGGGGGCCTACGAGCAGTACTTC.

The chain couples TRBV6-5 to TRBJ2-1; D gene unclear. CDR3 length equals 15 residues. The germline gives CDR1 MNHEY, CDR2 SVGAGI. Trimming took 0 bases from V and 8 from J, leaving 14 bases between them. CDR3 nucleotide sequence: TGTGCCAGCAGTTACTCAACCTTGGGGTCGGATGAGCAGTTCTTC. Amino acids: CASSYSTLGSDEQFF.

This chain joins TRBV5-1 and TRBJ2-2; TRBD2 aligns across 8 bases. The CDR3 runs 15 residues. Trimming cost V 1 base and J 1 base; bases outside gene matches: 0. Germline CDR1 reads SGHRS; CDR2 reads YFSETQ. As DNA, the CDR3 is TGCGCCAGCAGCTTGACTAGCGGGAACACCGGGGAGCTGTTTTTT. This encodes CASSLTSGNTGELFF.

The V call is TRBV5-8, the J call TRBJ1-2; no firm D call. The V gene's germline CDR1 is SGHTS and CDR2 YDEGEE. This CDR3 comprises 16 residues. Trimming stripped 4 bases from V and 3 bases from J, with 19 bases between. As DNA, the CDR3 is TGTGCCAGCAGCCCCCGTGCATGGGATCGGGACTATGGCTACACCTTC. Translated, it gives CASSPRAWDRDYGYTF.

The table lists this clone with a count of one. This chain connects TRBV5-1 to TRBJ2-7; 10 nucleotides match TRBD2. V gave up 6 bases and J gave up 2 bases; unmatched junction bases: 5. CDR1 and CDR2 from the germline V gene are SGHRS and YFSETQ. The CDR3 is 14 residues long. For the CDR3, the DNA is TGCGCCAGCACGAAGCGGGGGGGCCCCTACGAGCAGTACTTC. Its protein product is CASTKRGGPYEQYF. Variable domain in full (rest from reference TRBV5-1 and TRBJ2-7): KAGVTQTPRYLIKTRGQQVTLSCSPISGHRSVSWYQQTPGQGLQFLFEYFSETQRNKGNFPGRFSGRQFSNSRSEMNVSTLELGDSALYLCASTKRGGPYEQYFGPGTRLTVT.

This clone occurred a few times. The CDR3 nucleotides read TGTGCCAGCAGCCGGGCGTCATTAGTCCAAGAGACCCAGTACTTC. It codes for CASSRASLVQETQYF. This sequence joins TRBV7-9 and TRBJ2-5; D gene unclear. The CDR3 covers 15 residues. Deletions cut 5 bases from V and 1 base from J, with 14 bases between. Germline loops: CDR1 SEHNR, CDR2 FQNEAQ (reference sequence).

Notes on this clone: Germline and junction disagree at one end, which may indicate a read error. V is TRBV7-7 and J is TRBJ2-5, with D unresolved. Looked up from germline, CDR1 is SSHAT and CDR2 is FNYEAQ (reference sequence). The CDR3 loop spans 13 amino acids. CDR3 sequence (DNA): TGTGCTAGCAGCTTGGGTCAAAGCGAGACCCAGTACTTC. This translates into CASSLGQSETQYF.